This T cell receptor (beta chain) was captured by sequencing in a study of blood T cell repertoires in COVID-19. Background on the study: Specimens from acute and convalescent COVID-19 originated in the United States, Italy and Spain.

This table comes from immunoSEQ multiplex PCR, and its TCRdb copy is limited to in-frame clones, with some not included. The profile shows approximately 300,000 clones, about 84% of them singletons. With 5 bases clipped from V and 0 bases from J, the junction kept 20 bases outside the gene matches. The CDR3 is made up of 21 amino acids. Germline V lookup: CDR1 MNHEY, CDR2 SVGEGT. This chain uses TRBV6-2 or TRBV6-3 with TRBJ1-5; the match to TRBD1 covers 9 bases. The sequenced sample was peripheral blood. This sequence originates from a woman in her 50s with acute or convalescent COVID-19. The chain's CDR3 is CASSTAYFHSGTGFSNQPQHF. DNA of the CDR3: TGTGCCAGCAGTACGGCCTATTTCCATTCCGGGACAGGGTTTAGCAATCAGCCCCAGCATTTT.